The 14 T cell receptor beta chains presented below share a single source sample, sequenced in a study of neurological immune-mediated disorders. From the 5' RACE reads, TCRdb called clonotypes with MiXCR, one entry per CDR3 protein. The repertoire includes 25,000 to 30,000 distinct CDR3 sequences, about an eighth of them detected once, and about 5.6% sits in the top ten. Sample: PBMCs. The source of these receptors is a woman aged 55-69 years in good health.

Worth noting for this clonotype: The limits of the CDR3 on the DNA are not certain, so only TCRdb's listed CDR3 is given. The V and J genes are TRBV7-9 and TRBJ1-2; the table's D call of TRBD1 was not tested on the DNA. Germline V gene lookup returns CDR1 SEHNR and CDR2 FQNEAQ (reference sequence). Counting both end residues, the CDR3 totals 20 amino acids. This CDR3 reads CASSFYICSARDGGGNGYTF.

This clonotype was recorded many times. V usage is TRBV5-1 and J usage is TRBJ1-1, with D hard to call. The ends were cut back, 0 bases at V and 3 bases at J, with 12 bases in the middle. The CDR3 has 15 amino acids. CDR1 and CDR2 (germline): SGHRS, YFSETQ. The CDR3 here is CASSLALERDTEAFF. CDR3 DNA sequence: TGCGCCAGCAGCTTGGCCTTGGAGCGGGACACTGAAGCTTTCTTT.

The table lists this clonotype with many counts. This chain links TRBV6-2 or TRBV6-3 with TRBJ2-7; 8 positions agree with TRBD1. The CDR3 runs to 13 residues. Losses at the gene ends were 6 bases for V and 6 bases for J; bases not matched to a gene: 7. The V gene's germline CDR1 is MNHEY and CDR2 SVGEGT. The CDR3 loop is CASSTGGNGEQYF. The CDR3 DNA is TGTGCCAGCAGCACAGGGGGGAATGGCGAGCAGTACTTC.

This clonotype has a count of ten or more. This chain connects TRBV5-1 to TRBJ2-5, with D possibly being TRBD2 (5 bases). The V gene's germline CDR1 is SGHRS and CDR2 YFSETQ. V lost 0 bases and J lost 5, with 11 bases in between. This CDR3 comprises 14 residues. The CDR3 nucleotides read TGCGCCAGCAGCTTGGAGGGAGCTCGGGAGACCCAGTACTTC. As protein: CASSLEGARETQYF.

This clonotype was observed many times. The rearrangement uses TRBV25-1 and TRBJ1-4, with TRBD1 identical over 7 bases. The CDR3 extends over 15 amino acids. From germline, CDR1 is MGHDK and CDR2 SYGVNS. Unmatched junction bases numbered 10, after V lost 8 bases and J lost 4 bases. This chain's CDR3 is CASRDSGKLNEKLFF. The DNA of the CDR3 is TGTGCCAGCCGGGACAGCGGAAAACTTAATGAAAAACTGTTTTTT.

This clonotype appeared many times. The CDR3: CASSQPTGGNTEAFF. The CDR3 nucleotides read TGTGCCAGCAGCCAGCCGACAGGGGGGAACACTGAAGCTTTCTTT. This chain connects TRBV14 to TRBJ1-1, with 9 positions matching TRBD1. This CDR3 comprises 15 residues. CDR1 is SGHDN and CDR2 is FVKESK in the germline V gene. With V trimmed by 3 bases and J by 1 base, 3 bases remained unmatched.

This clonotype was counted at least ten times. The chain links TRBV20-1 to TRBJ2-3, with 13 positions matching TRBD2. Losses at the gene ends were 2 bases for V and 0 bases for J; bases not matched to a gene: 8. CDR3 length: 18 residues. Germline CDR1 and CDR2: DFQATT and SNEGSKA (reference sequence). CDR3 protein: CSARQTSGGTISTDTQYF. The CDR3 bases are TGCAGTGCTAGACAGACTAGCGGGGGGACTATTAGCACAGATACGCAGTATTTT.

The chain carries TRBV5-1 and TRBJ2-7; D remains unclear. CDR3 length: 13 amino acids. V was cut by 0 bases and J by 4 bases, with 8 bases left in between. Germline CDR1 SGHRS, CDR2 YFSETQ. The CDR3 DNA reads TGCGCCAGCAGCTTGGGTCCTTATTACGAGCAGTACTTC. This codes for CASSLGPYYEQYF.

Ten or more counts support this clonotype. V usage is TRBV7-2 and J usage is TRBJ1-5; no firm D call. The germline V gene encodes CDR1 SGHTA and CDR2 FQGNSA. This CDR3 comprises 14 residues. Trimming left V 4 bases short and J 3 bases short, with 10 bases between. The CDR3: CASSWGGINQPQHF. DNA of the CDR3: TGTGCCAGCAGCTGGGGAGGTATCAATCAGCCCCAGCATTTT.

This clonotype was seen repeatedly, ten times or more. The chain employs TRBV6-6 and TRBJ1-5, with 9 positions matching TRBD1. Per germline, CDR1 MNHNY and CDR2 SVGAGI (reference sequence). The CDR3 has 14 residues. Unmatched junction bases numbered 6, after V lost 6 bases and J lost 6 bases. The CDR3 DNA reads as TGTGCCAGCAGCGACAGGGGGACGAGTCAGCCCCAGCATTTT. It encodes CASSDRGTSQPQHF.

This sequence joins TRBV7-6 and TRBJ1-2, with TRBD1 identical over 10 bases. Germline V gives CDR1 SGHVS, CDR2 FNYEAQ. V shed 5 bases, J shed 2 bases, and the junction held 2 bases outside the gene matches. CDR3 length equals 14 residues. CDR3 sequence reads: CASSPGQGNYGYTF. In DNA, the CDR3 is TGTGCCAGCAGCCCGGGACAGGGGAACTATGGCTACACCTTC. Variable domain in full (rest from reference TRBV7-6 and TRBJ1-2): GAGVSQSPRYKVTKRGQDVALRCDPISGHVSLYWYRQALGQGPEFLTYFNYEAQQDKSGLPNDRFSAERPEGSISTLTIQRTEQRDSAMYRCASSPGQGNYGYTFGSGTRLTVV.

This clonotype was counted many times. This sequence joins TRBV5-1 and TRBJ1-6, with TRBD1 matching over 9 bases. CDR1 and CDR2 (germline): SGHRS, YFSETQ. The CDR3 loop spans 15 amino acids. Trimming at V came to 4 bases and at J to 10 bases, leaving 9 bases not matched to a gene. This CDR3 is CASSLRDRDVSPLHF. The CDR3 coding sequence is TGCGCCAGCAGCCTCCGGGACAGGGACGTGTCACCCCTCCACTTT.

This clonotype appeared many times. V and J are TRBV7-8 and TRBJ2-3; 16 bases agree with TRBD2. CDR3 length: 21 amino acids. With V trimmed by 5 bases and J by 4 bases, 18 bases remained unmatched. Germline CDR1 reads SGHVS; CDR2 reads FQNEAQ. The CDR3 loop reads CASSLPPGLAGGAYGSDTQYF. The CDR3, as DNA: TGTGCCAGCAGCCTGCCCCCGGGACTAGCGGGGGGGGCTTATGGGTCAGATACGCAGTATTTT.

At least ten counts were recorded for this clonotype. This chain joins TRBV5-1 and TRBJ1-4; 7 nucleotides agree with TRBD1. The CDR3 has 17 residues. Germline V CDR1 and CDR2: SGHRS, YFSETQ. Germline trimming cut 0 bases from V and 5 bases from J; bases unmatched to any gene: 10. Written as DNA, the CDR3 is TGCGCCAGCAGCTTGGGCCCTTCCGGGACAGAGAATGAAAAACTGTTTTTT. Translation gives CASSLGPSGTENEKLFF.